The 13 T cell receptor beta chains given below trace back to one sample, sequenced in a study of shared clonotypes between healthy human individuals. Produced via immunoSEQ multiplex PCR; TCRdb's table is partial and in-frame only. The repertoire consists of around 1.4 million clones, with approximately 98.5% occurring once and the leading ten covering around 0.38%. Material: naive CD4+ T cells sorted from blood. The sample's subset: CD45RA+ positively selected. These receptors came from a man aged 30 to 45 in good health.

The chain recombines TRBV19 with TRBJ1-1; 9 bases agree with TRBD1. Unmatched junction bases numbered 2, after V lost 6 bases and J lost 0 bases. Germline CDR1 reads LNHDA; CDR2 reads SQIVND (reference sequence). The CDR3 runs to 14 residues. The CDR3 reads CASRGQGVNTEAFF. DNA for the CDR3: TGTGCCAGTAGGGGACAGGGTGTGAACACTGAAGCTTTCTTT.

V gene TRBV6-5 combines with J gene TRBJ1-5, with 9 bases fitting TRBD1. The V gene end was trimmed by 5 bases and the J gene end by 4 bases; junction bases not matched to a gene: 6. In germline, CDR1 is MNHEY, CDR2 SVGAGI. This CDR3 region has 15 residues. The CDR3 coding sequence is TGTGCCAGCAGTGCGGACAGGGGAGGGAATCAGCCCCAGCATTTT. Protein sequence: CASSADRGGNQPQHF.

This rearrangement joins TRBV6-6 to TRBJ1-2; 9 bases map to TRBD1. V trimming: 8 bases; J trimming: 6 bases; junction bases outside the gene matches: 7. This CDR3 contains 13 residues. The germline V gene encodes CDR1 MNHNY and CDR2 SVGAGI (reference sequence). The CDR3 protein is CASERDRDNGYTF. CDR3 DNA: TGTGCCAGCGAGCGGGACAGGGACAATGGCTACACCTTC.

This rearrangement joins TRBV5-4 to TRBJ1-1, with 7 bases identical to TRBD1. This CDR3 comprises 16 residues. V dropped 4 bases and J dropped 0; count of bases not matched to a gene: 9. Germline V gene data show CDR1 as SGHNT and CDR2 as YYREEE (reference sequence). The CDR3 loop reads CASSARQGTVNTEAFF. The CDR3 DNA reads as TGTGCCAGCAGCGCTAGACAGGGAACCGTGAACACTGAAGCTTTCTTT.

DNA for the CDR3: TGCGCCAGCAGTGTGCAGGACCAAGAGACCCAGTACTTC. Translated, it gives CASSVQDQETQYF. The V gene is TRBV10-1, the J gene TRBJ2-5; no reliable D call. Deletions cut 4 bases from V and 0 bases from J, with 6 bases between. The CDR3 has 13 residues. Germline CDR1 is WNHNN and CDR2 is SYGVQD (reference sequence).

The chain joins TRBV19 to TRBJ2-3, with D uncertain. This CDR3 is built from 15 residues. CDR1 and CDR2 from the germline V gene are LNHDA and SQIVND (reference sequence). V was shortened by 5 bases and J by 5 bases, with 17 bases between the two germline ends. The CDR3 bases are TGTGCCAGTAGTCTTTTGGATGGAGTAGGAGATACGCAGTATTTT. Residues: CASSLLDGVGDTQYF.

The CDR3 nucleotides read TGTGCCAGCAGGGACCATGGGGCCAACGTCCTGACTTTC. Its protein is CASRDHGANVLTF. The J gene is TRBJ2-6, the V gene TRBV6-6; D is unresolved. Germline CDR1 is MNHNY and CDR2 is SVGAGI (reference sequence). V was trimmed by 6 bases and J by 3 bases, leaving 6 bases between them. The CDR3 runs to 13 residues.

The V and J genes are TRBV7-4 and TRBJ1-5; D call uncertain. Germline CDR1 is SGHVT and CDR2 is SQSDAQ. V lost 2 bases and J lost 2, with 22 bases in between. The CDR3 has 19 residues. CDR3 coding DNA: TGTGCCAGCAGCTTAATACGTACGCGTTCGGCTTGGGGCAATCAGCCCCAGCATTTT. It yields the protein CASSLIRTRSAWGNQPQHF.

The V gene is TRBV10-3, the J gene TRBJ2-1; D is uncertain. CDR3 length: 13 amino acids. Trimming removed 5 bases from V and 5 bases from J, with 10 bases in between. The germline V gene has CDR1 ENHRY and CDR2 SYGVKD. CDR3 DNA: TGTGCCATCAGTAGCCTACGGGACAATGAGCAGTTCTTC. Its translation is CAISSLRDNEQFF.

This chain uses TRBV18 with TRBJ1-4; D may be TRBD1 (5 bases). Trimming left V 1 base short and J 12 bases short, with 12 bases between. This CDR3 comprises 13 residues. CDR1 is KGHSH, CDR2 LQKENI, per germline. CDR3 protein: CASSPRDWGQLFF. The CDR3 nucleotides are TGTGCCAGCTCACCACGTGATTGGGGACAACTGTTTTTT.

The chain combines TRBV28 with TRBJ2-1, with D possibly matching TRBD2 (5 bases). This CDR3 is 15 amino acids long. CDR1 and CDR2 (germline): MDHEN, SYDVKM. V shed 4 bases and J shed 3 bases, with 13 bases lying between them. The CDR3 DNA sequence: TGTGCCAGCAGTTCCCACCGGGGTTTCTACAATGAGCAGTTCTTC. The encoded protein is CASSSHRGFYNEQFF.

V gene TRBV6-5 combines with J gene TRBJ2-1; possibly TRBD1 for D (6 bases). V was clipped by 2 bases and J by 5 bases, with 7 bases between them. The CDR3 is 13 amino acids. Germline V CDR1 and CDR2: MNHEY, SVGAGI. CDR3 bases: TGTGCCAGCAGTTACGACAGGCACAATGAGCAGTTCTTC. Translated: CASSYDRHNEQFF.

The V call is TRBV9, the J call TRBJ2-6, with D tentatively TRBD1 (5 bases). Germline V CDR1 and CDR2: SGDLS, YYNGEE. The ends were cut back, 0 bases at V and 0 bases at J, with 13 bases in the middle. CDR3 length: 18 amino acids. CDR3 DNA sequence: TGTGCCAGCAGCGTAGGACAGAACCCCATCTCTGGGGCCAACGTCCTGACTTTC. As protein: CASSVGQNPISGANVLTF.